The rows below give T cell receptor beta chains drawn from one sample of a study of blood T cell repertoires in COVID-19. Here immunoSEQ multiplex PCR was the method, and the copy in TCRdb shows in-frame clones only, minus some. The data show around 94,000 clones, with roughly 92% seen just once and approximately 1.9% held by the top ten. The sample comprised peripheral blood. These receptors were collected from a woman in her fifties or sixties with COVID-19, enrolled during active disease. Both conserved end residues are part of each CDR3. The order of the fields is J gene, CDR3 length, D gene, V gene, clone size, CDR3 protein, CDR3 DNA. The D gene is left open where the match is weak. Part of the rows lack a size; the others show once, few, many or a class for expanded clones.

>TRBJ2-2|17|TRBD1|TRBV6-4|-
CASSAIGTGVFAGELFF
TGTGCCAGCAGTGCTATAGGGACAGGGGTTTTCGCCGGGGAGCTGTTTTTT
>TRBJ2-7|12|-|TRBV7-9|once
CASSLGGFKQYF
TGTGCCAGCAGCTTAGGAGGTTTCAAGCAGTACTTC
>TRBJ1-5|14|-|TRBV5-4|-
CASSLRGSNQPQHF
TGTGCCAGCAGCTTGCGGGGTAGCAATCAGCCCCAGCATTTT
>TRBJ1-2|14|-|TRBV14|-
CASSQDTGNYGYTF
TGTGCCAGCAGCCAAGATACAGGGAACTATGGCTACACCTTC
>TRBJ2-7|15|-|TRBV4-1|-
CASSIISVGGYEQYF
TGCGCCAGCAGCATTATCTCAGTAGGGGGTTACGAGCAGTACTTC
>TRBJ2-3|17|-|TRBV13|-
CASSSPEAGPSTDTQYF
TGTGCCAGCAGCTCCCCCGAGGCGGGCCCCAGCACAGATACGCAGTATTTT
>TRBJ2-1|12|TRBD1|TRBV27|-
CASSDRVNEQFF
TGTGCCAGCAGCGACAGGGTCAATGAGCAGTTCTTC
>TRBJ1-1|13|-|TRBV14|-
CASSQEVRTEAFF
TGTGCCAGCAGCCAAGAGGTCAGAACTGAAGCTTTCTTT
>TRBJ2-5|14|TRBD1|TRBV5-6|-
CASSRQGVRETQYF
TGTGCCAGCAGCCGACAGGGGGTCAGGGAGACCCAGTACTTC
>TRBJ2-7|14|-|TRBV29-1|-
CSVRGLFGSEEQYF
TGCAGCGTACGAGGGTTATTCGGGTCTGAGGAGCAGTACTTC
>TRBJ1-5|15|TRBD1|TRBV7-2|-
CASSITGARNQPQHF
TGTGCCAGCAGCATAACAGGGGCCCGCAATCAGCCCCAGCATTTT
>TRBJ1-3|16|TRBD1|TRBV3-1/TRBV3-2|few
CASSETGPLSGNTIYF
TGTGCCAGCAGCGAGACAGGGCCGCTTTCCGGAAACACCATATATTTT
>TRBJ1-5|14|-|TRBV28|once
CASSLGQNGQPQHF
TGTGCCAGCAGTTTGGGGCAGAACGGTCAGCCCCAGCATTTT
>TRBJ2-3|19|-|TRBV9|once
CASSVARDSPNRGTDTQYF
TGTGCCAGCAGCGTAGCTCGAGACTCGCCGAATCGTGGCACAGATACGCAGTATTTT
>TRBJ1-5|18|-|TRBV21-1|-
CASWIVVERGVRNQPQHF
TGTGCCAGCTGGATCGTGGTAGAAAGGGGTGTTCGCAATCAGCCCCAGCATTTT
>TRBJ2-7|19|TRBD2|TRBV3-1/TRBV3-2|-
CASSLTLGTSGFSSYEQYF
TGTGCCAGCAGCCTAACCCTGGGGACTAGCGGGTTTAGCTCCTACGAGCAGTACTTC
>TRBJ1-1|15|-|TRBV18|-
CASSPDGRMGTEAFF
TGTGCCAGCTCACCGGATGGGCGAATGGGCACTGAAGCTTTCTTT
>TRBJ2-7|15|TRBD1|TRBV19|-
CASSIEAGGGYEQYF
TGTGCCAGTAGTATAGAGGCAGGGGGCGGCTACGAGCAGTACTTC
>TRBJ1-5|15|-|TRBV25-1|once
CASSEDSVSNQPQHF
TGTGCCAGCAGTGAGGACAGCGTTAGTAATCAGCCCCAGCATTTT
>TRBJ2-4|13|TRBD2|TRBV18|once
CASSLAGGNIQYF
TGTGCCAGCTCACTAGCGGGGGGAAACATTCAGTACTTC
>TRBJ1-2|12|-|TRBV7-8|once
CAIPSPTEGYTF
TGTGCCATCCCCTCACCCACGGAGGGCTACACCTTC
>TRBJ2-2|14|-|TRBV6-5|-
CASRETPAAGELFF
TGTGCCAGCAGAGAGACCCCGGCGGCCGGGGAGCTGTTTTTT
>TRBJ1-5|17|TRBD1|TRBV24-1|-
CATSDSGQGASNQPQHF
TGTGCCACCAGTGATTCGGGACAGGGGGCGAGCAATCAGCCCCAGCATTTT
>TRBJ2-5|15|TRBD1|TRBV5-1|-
CASSPGQGHQETQYF
TGCGCCAGCAGCCCGGGACAGGGTCACCAAGAGACCCAGTACTTC
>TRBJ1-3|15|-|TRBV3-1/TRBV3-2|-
CASSLVGGLWNTIYF
TGTGCCAGCAGCCTCGTCGGGGGGCTGTGGAACACCATATATTTT
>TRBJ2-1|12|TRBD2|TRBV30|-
CAWLASGGAAFF
TGTGCCTGGCTTGCTAGCGGGGGGGCGGCGTTCTTC
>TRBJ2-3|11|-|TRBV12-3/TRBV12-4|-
CASSILDTQYF
TGTGCCAGCAGTATCTTAGATACGCAGTATTTT
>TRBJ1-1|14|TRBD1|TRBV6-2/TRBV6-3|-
CASSGGTGHTEAFF
TGTGCCAGCAGTGGAGGGACAGGGCACACTGAAGCTTTCTTT
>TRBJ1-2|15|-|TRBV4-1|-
CASSQVTAQTYGYTF
TGCGCCAGCAGCCAAGTAACGGCACAGACCTATGGCTACACCTTC
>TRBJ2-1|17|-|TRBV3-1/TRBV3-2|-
CASSQGDARGIYNEQFF
TGTGCCAGCAGCCAAGGAGATGCCCGGGGAATCTACAATGAGCAGTTCTTC
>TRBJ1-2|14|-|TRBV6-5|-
CASSPGPRGYGYTF
TGTGCCAGCAGTCCCGGGCCCCGGGGCTATGGCTACACCTTC
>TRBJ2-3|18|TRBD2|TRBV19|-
CASSSRGRTSGYTDTQYF
TGTGCCAGTAGTTCTAGAGGGAGGACTAGCGGATACACAGATACGCAGTATTTT
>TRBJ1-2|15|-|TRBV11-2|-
CASSLDSKGVYGYTF
TGTGCCAGCAGCTTAGATAGTAAGGGAGTATACGGCTACACCTTC
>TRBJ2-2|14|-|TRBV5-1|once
CASRELLNTGELFF
TGCGCCAGCAGGGAGCTATTGAACACCGGGGAGCTGTTTTTT
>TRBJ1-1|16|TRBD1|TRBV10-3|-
CAISLGATGINTEAFF
TGTGCCATCAGTCTCGGTGCGACAGGGATTAACACTGAAGCTTTCTTT
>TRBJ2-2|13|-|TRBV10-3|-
CAIGRGDTGELFF
TGTGCCATCGGCAGGGGGGACACCGGGGAGCTGTTTTTT
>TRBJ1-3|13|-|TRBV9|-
CASSLQGVNTIYF
TGTGCCAGCAGCTTGCAAGGGGTGAACACCATATATTTT
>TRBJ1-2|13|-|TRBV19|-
CASSNTGTMGYTF
TGTGCCAGTAGTAATACCGGGACAATGGGCTACACCTTC
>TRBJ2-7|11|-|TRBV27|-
CASSWGEEQYF
TGTGCCAGCAGTTGGGGGGAAGAGCAGTACTTC
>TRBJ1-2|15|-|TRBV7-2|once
CASSMRLGGDYGYTF
TGTGCCAGCAGCATGCGGTTAGGGGGTGACTATGGCTACACCTTC
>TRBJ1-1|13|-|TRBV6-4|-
CASSDSPGRKAFF
TGTGCCAGCAGTGACTCGCCAGGGCGTAAAGCTTTCTTT
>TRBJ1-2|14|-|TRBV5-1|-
CASSLEARGYGYTF
TGCGCCAGCAGCTTGGAGGCCAGGGGCTATGGCTACACCTTC